This TCR beta chain was recorded in a study of blood T cell repertoires in COVID-19. Study overall: From the United States, Italy and Spain came samples of acute and convalescent COVID-19. The cDNA or gDNA used as material had been derived from T cells, B-cell-depleted T cells, or PBMCs.

J lost 6 bases, V lost 6 bases, and 11 bases had no gene match. Germline V lookup: CDR1 LNHDA, CDR2 SQIVND (reference sequence). There are 16 residues in the CDR3. In the authors' methods: The authors estimated nucleated cell counts from reference gene primer amplification. Produced via immunoSEQ multiplex PCR; TCRdb's table is partial and in-frame only. V, J and clone size were drawn from that table, and D and trimming were deduced from the DNA. The table has tens of thousands of clones, approximately 88% seen once. Sample: peripheral blood. This sequence joins TRBV19 and TRBJ1-4; 9 bases match TRBD1. This TCR was sampled from a human donor in a cohort sampled during active COVID-19. CDR3 bases: TGTGCCAGTAGCTCCATCATCCGGGACAGGGATGAAAAACTGTTTTTT. Translated: CASSSIIRDRDEKLFF.